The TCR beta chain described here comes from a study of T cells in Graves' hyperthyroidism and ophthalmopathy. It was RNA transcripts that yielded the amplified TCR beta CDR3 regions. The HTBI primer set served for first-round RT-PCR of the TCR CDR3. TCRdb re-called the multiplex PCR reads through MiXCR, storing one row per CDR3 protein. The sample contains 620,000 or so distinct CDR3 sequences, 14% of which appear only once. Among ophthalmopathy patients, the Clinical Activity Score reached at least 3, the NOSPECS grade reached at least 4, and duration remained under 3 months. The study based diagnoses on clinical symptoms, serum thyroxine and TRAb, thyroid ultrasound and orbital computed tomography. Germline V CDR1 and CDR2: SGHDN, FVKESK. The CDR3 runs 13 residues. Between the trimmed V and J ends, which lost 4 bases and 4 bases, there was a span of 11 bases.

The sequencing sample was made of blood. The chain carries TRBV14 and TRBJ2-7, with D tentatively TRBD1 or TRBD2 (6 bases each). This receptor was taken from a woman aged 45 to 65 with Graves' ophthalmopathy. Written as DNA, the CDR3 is TGTGCCAGCAGCCGCCTAGGGGGGTACGAGCAGTACTTC. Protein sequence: CASSRLGGYEQYF.